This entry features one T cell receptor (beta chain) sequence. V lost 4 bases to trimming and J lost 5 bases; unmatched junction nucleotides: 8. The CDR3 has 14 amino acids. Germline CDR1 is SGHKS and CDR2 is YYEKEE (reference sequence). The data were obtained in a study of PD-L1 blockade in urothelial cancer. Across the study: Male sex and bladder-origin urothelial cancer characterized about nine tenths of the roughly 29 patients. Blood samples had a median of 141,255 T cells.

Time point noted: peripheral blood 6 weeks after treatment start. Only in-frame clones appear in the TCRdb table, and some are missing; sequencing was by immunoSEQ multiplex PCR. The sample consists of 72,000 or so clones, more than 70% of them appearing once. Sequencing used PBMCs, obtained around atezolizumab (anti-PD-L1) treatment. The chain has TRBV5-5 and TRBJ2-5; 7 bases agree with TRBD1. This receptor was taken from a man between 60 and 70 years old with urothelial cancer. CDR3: CASSTATGDETQYF. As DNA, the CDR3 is TGTGCCAGCAGCACCGCAACAGGGGATGAGACCCAGTACTTC.